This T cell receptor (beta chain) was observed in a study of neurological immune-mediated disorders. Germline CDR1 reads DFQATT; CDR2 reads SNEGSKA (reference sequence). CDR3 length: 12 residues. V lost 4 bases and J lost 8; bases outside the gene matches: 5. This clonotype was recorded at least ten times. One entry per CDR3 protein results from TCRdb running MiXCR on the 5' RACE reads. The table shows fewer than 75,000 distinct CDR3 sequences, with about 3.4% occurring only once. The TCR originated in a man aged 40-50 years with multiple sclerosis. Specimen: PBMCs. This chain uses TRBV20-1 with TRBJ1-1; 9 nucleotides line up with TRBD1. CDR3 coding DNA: TGCAGTGCTATTTACAGGGGGCTAGAAGCTTTCTTT. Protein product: CSAIYRGLEAFF.